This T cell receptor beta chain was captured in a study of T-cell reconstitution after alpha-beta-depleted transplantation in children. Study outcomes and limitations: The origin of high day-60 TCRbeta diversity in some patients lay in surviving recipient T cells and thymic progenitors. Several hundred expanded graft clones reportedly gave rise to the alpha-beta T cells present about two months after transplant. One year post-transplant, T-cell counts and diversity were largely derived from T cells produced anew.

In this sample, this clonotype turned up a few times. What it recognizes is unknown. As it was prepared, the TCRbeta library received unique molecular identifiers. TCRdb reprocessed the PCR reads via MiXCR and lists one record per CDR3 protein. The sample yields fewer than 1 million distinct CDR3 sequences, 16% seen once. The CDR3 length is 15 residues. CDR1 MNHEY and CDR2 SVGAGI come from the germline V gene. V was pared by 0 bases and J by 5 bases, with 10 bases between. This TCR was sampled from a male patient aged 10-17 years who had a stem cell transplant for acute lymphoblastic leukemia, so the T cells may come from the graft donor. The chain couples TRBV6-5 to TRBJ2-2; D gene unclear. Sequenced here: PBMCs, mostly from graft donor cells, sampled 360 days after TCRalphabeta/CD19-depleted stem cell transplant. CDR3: CASSYSGFETGELFF. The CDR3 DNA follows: TGTGCCAGCAGTTACTCAGGGTTTGAAACCGGGGAGCTGTTTTTT.